Each of the 6 T cell receptor beta chains below was sequenced from the same sample in a study of blood T cell repertoires in COVID-19 (dated by TCRdb to about 2020). The method behind the library was the immunoSEQ multiplex PCR assay. TCRdb limited this immuneACCESS table to in-frame rearrangements with V and J called. A share of clones is missing; checked studies link under half to unresolved V genes, and the rest is unexplained. This sample holds roughly 81,000 clones; 90% to 95% were observed only once. The ten most abundant clones make up 1.5% to 2% of the sample. Sequencing input: peripheral blood. These receptors came from a woman in her forties or fifties in a cohort sampled during active COVID-19.

This clone was counted a single time. The chain is built from TRBV6-1 and TRBJ1-2; 7 bases align to TRBD1. This CDR3 contains 14 residues. The trim removed 1 base at V and 4 bases at J, leaving 3 bases unmatched. Germline assignment: CDR1 MNHNS and CDR2 SASEGT. The chain's CDR3 is CASSEGTGRYGYTF. Written as DNA, the CDR3 is TGTGCCAGCAGTGAAGGGACAGGTCGCTATGGCTACACCTTC.

The V call is TRBV12-2, the J call TRBJ2-2; the table's D gene call, TRBD1, was not cross checked with the DNA. TRBV12-2 is flagged as a pseudogene. The CDR3 length is 16 residues. CDR3 in amino acids: CASRFGGGRGTGELFF. The CDR3 nucleotides are TGTGCAAGTCGCTTTGGAGGGGGCCGTGGGACCGGGGAGCTGTTTTTT.

J is TRBJ2-3 and V is TRBV28; D is unclear. Between the trimmed V and J ends, which lost 7 bases and 2 bases, there was a span of 10 bases. The CDR3 spans 13 residues. Per the germline V gene, CDR1 is MDHEN and CDR2 is SYDVKM. CDR3 sequence reads: CASTVLNTDTQYF. In DNA form, the CDR3 reads TGTGCCAGCACGGTTCTGAACACAGATACGCAGTATTTT.

CDR3 bases: TGTGCCAGCAGCTTAGTTCAGGGCGGTCAGCCCCAGCATTTT. Protein: CASSLVQGGQPQHF. V gene TRBV7-2 combines with J gene TRBJ1-5; D might be TRBD1 (5 bases). The V end was cut by 1 base, the J end by 6 bases, with 10 bases between. The CDR3 is made up of 14 amino acids. The germline CDR1 and CDR2 sequences are SGHTA and FQGNSA.

The chain combines TRBV7-9 with TRBJ2-5, with D possibly TRBD1 on 6 matching bases. The CDR3 contains 13 residues. From germline, CDR1 is SEHNR and CDR2 FQNEAQ (reference sequence). The V and J ends lost 4 bases and 4 bases respectively, with 10 bases between them. CDR3 coding DNA: TGTGCCAGCAGCTCCAACAGGGCAGAGACCCAGTACTTC. It translates to CASSSNRAETQYF.

V is TRBV6-6 and J is TRBJ2-7, with 7 positions matching TRBD1. Germline assignment: CDR1 MNHNY and CDR2 SVGAGI (reference sequence). V was pared by 5 bases and J by 0 bases, with 4 bases of the junction left unmatched. This CDR3 is built from 14 residues. Here the CDR3 reads CASSDRDSSYEQYF. The CDR3 DNA reads TGTGCCAGCAGTGACCGGGACAGCTCCTACGAGCAGTACTTC.